The 3 T cell receptor beta chains given below trace back to one sample, sequenced in a study of T cells after yellow fever vaccination. Each CDR3 protein is one row after TCRdb ran MiXCR on the 5' RACE reads. Of 50,000 to 75,000 distinct CDR3 sequences in the sample, roughly 6.9% are singletons; the top ten hold 40%. The sample in question was CD8+ T cells sorted from PBMCs, obtained on the day of the first yellow fever vaccination. The receptors were gathered from a young man who received the YFV17D yellow fever vaccine.

This clonotype was counted ten times or more. This chain connects TRBV12-3 or TRBV12-4 to TRBJ2-7; the match to TRBD2 covers 10 bases. V shed 6 bases, J shed 0 bases, and the junction held 5 bases outside the gene matches. There are 15 residues in the CDR3. The CDR3 nucleotides read TGTGCCAGCAGCTTACCTAGCGGGGGCTCCTACGAGCAGTACTTC. This translates into CASSLPSGGSYEQYF.

This clonotype was detected only once. This may stem from a read error, because a much larger clone lies one nucleotide away. This chain connects TRBV7-2 to TRBJ2-3; tentative D call: TRBD2 (5 bases). There are 16 residues in the CDR3. With 1 base removed from V and 5 bases from J, the gap between germline ends came to 16 bases. Looked up from germline, CDR1 is SGHTA and CDR2 is FQGNSA. CDR3: CASSLVPAEVKDTQYF. The CDR3 DNA reads as TGTGCCAGCAGCTTAGTTCCGGCGGAGGTAAAAGATACGCAGTATTTT.

This clonotype was counted at least ten times. This chain connects TRBV7-9 to TRBJ2-1; D possibly corresponds to TRBD1 (5 bases). From germline, CDR1 is SEHNR and CDR2 FQNEAQ (reference sequence). The CDR3 extends over 11 amino acids. The germline V and J ends were trimmed by 8 bases and 8 bases, with 10 bases remaining between them. The CDR3 reads CASSQGYEQFF. CDR3 DNA sequence: TGTGCCAGCTCCCAGGGCTATGAGCAGTTCTTC.